This is a list of T cell receptor beta chains from one sample in a study of CD4 T cells in relation to SARS-CoV-2 and coronaviruses. Repertoires were generated with immunoSEQ multiplex PCR, while TCRdb's copy carries only in-frame clones and drops some. The sample holds tens of thousands of clones; 85% to 95% are singletons and the top ten take approximately 0.21%. Sequenced sample: naive CD4+ T cells from PBMCs. Receptors originate from a human donor in good health. The CDR3 runs from the conserved cysteine through the conserved F or W. The order of the fields is CDR3 length, D gene, J gene, clone size, V gene, CDR3 DNA, CDR3 protein. A D gene is named only where the DNA matches it firmly. Rows give clone size only sometimes, using once, few, many, or a class for an expanded clone.

cdr3_length: 14
d_call: NA
j_call: TRBJ2-2
clone_size: NA
v_call: TRBV24-1
cdr3_nt: TGTGCCACCAGTGAAGAGGGGCGCATCGGGGAGCTGTTTTTT
cdr3_aa: CATSEEGRIGELFF

cdr3_length: 15
d_call: NA
j_call: TRBJ1-4
clone_size: once
v_call: TRBV18
cdr3_nt: TGTGCCAGCTCACCACCGAACAGGGTCAACGAAAAACTGTTTTTT
cdr3_aa: CASSPPNRVNEKLFF

cdr3_length: 13
d_call: TRBD1
j_call: TRBJ1-2
clone_size: NA
v_call: TRBV6-5
cdr3_nt: TGTGCCAGCAACCCACCAGGGGGTTATGGCTACACCTTC
cdr3_aa: CASNPPGGYGYTF

cdr3_length: 14
d_call: TRBD2
j_call: TRBJ2-7
clone_size: NA
v_call: TRBV5-1
cdr3_nt: TGCGCCAGCAGCTTGGCTAGCGGCCCTTACGAGCAGTACTTC
cdr3_aa: CASSLASGPYEQYF

cdr3_length: 16
d_call: NA
j_call: TRBJ2-2
clone_size: NA
v_call: TRBV5-1
cdr3_nt: TGCGCCAGCAGCTTGGTGGCCAGGGGGGGGACCGGGGAGCTGTTTTTT
cdr3_aa: CASSLVARGGTGELFF

cdr3_length: 18
d_call: NA
j_call: TRBJ2-3
clone_size: NA
v_call: TRBV24-1
cdr3_nt: TGTGCCACCAGTGATTCGTATAGCGTCGGCTTGGGAACAGATACGCAGTATTTT
cdr3_aa: CATSDSYSVGLGTDTQYF

cdr3_length: 15
d_call: NA
j_call: TRBJ2-7
clone_size: NA
v_call: TRBV27
cdr3_nt: TGTGCCAGCAGTCCCCGGGTAAGGGGCTCCTACGAGCAGTACTTC
cdr3_aa: CASSPRVRGSYEQYF

cdr3_length: 16
d_call: NA
j_call: TRBJ1-4
clone_size: NA
v_call: TRBV3-1/TRBV3-2
cdr3_nt: TGTGCCAGCAGCCAACGAGGGACCCATGTGGGTGAAAAACTGTTTTTT
cdr3_aa: CASSQRGTHVGEKLFF

cdr3_length: 18
d_call: TRBD2
j_call: TRBJ2-1
clone_size: NA
v_call: TRBV10-3
cdr3_nt: TGTGCCATCAGTGTAAGACTAGCGGGAGAAGGTTCGAACAATGAGCAGTTCTTC
cdr3_aa: CAISVRLAGEGSNNEQFF

cdr3_length: 14
d_call: TRBD1
j_call: TRBJ1-4
clone_size: NA
v_call: TRBV5-1
cdr3_nt: TGCGCCAGCAGCTCCGGGACAGGGCCTGAAAAACTGTTTTTT
cdr3_aa: CASSSGTGPEKLFF

cdr3_length: 13
d_call: TRBD1
j_call: TRBJ2-5
clone_size: NA
v_call: TRBV7-8
cdr3_nt: TGTGCCAGCAGCTGGGACAGGGTCCAGACCCAGTACTTC
cdr3_aa: CASSWDRVQTQYF

cdr3_length: 14
d_call: NA
j_call: TRBJ2-1
clone_size: NA
v_call: TRBV20-1
cdr3_nt: TGCAGTGCTAGTCAGGACTCACATAACAATGAGCAGTTCTTC
cdr3_aa: CSASQDSHNNEQFF

cdr3_length: 13
d_call: TRBD1
j_call: TRBJ2-3
clone_size: NA
v_call: TRBV10-3
cdr3_nt: TGTGCCATCACGGACAGGAGAACAGATACGCAGTATTTT
cdr3_aa: CAITDRRTDTQYF

cdr3_length: 12
d_call: TRBD1
j_call: TRBJ1-1
clone_size: NA
v_call: TRBV6-6
cdr3_nt: TGTGCCAGCAGCCAGGGGGGGACTGAAGCTTTCTTT
cdr3_aa: CASSQGGTEAFF

cdr3_length: 14
d_call: NA
j_call: TRBJ2-7
clone_size: NA
v_call: TRBV5-6
cdr3_nt: TGTGCCAGCAGCTTGGTGCAGGGTTCAAGAAGGCAGTACTTC
cdr3_aa: CASSLVQGSRRQYF

cdr3_length: 21
d_call: TRBD2
j_call: TRBJ2-5
clone_size: NA
v_call: TRBV6-2/TRBV6-3
cdr3_nt: TGTGCCAGCAGTTCCCCCCGCAGGGGACTTGGGACTAGCGGAGATCAAGAGACCCAGTACTTC
cdr3_aa: CASSSPRRGLGTSGDQETQYF

cdr3_length: 16
d_call: TRBD2
j_call: TRBJ2-7
clone_size: NA
v_call: TRBV5-4
cdr3_nt: TGTGCCAGCAGCTTGGCCGGCAGCGGGGGTCCCTACGAGCAGTACTTC
cdr3_aa: CASSLAGSGGPYEQYF

cdr3_length: 16
d_call: TRBD2
j_call: TRBJ2-1
clone_size: NA
v_call: TRBV18
cdr3_nt: TGTGCCAGCTCACCACCTTCGGGGGGACTAAACAATGAGCAGTTCTTC
cdr3_aa: CASSPPSGGLNNEQFF

cdr3_length: 14
d_call: TRBD1
j_call: TRBJ2-7
clone_size: NA
v_call: TRBV30
cdr3_nt: TGTGCCTGGATCGCCACAGGGGGTTCCTACGAGCAGTACTTC
cdr3_aa: CAWIATGGSYEQYF

cdr3_length: 14
d_call: NA
j_call: TRBJ2-5
clone_size: NA
v_call: TRBV19
cdr3_nt: TGTGCCAGTAGTATTTCCGACAGGCTGGAGACCCAGTACTTC
cdr3_aa: CASSISDRLETQYF

cdr3_length: 14
d_call: NA
j_call: TRBJ2-5
clone_size: NA
v_call: TRBV6-1
cdr3_nt: TGTGCCAGCAGTGAAGTCGGCGGCCGAGAGACCCAGTACTTC
cdr3_aa: CASSEVGGRETQYF

cdr3_length: 14
d_call: TRBD1
j_call: TRBJ2-7
clone_size: NA
v_call: TRBV10-1
cdr3_nt: TGCGCCAGCAGCACGACAGGGGTCCAGTACGAGCAGTACTTC
cdr3_aa: CASSTTGVQYEQYF

cdr3_length: 14
d_call: NA
j_call: TRBJ2-7
clone_size: once
v_call: TRBV28
cdr3_nt: TGTGCCAGCAGTTTGAGCAGACACTCCTACGAGCAGTACTTC
cdr3_aa: CASSLSRHSYEQYF

cdr3_length: 16
d_call: NA
j_call: TRBJ2-2
clone_size: NA
v_call: TRBV7-2
cdr3_nt: TGTGCCAGCAGCTTAAATGGACTGGCGAACACCGGGGAGCTGTTTTTT
cdr3_aa: CASSLNGLANTGELFF

cdr3_length: 15
d_call: TRBD1
j_call: TRBJ1-4
clone_size: NA
v_call: TRBV9
cdr3_nt: TGTGCCAGCAGCGCAGCGGACAGGGGGGATGAAAAACTGTTTTTT
cdr3_aa: CASSAADRGDEKLFF

cdr3_length: 17
d_call: NA
j_call: TRBJ2-2
clone_size: NA
v_call: TRBV4-1
cdr3_nt: TGCGCCAGCAGCCAAGGTGGAAAGGGCAAGAACACCGGGGAGCTGTTTTTT
cdr3_aa: CASSQGGKGKNTGELFF

cdr3_length: 16
d_call: NA
j_call: TRBJ2-1
clone_size: once
v_call: TRBV28
cdr3_nt: TGTGCCAGCAGTTTAGGCGTTGCGGCAGCGTACAATGAGCAGTTCTTC
cdr3_aa: CASSLGVAAAYNEQFF

cdr3_length: 15
d_call: NA
j_call: TRBJ2-5
clone_size: once
v_call: TRBV9
cdr3_nt: TGTGCCAGCAGCGTCTTGGGAACCCGAGAAGAGACCCAGTACTTC
cdr3_aa: CASSVLGTREETQYF

cdr3_length: 13
d_call: NA
j_call: TRBJ2-7
clone_size: NA
v_call: TRBV11-2
cdr3_nt: TGTGCCAGCAGCCACACGGGGCCGAACGAGCAGTACTTC
cdr3_aa: CASSHTGPNEQYF

cdr3_length: 13
d_call: TRBD1
j_call: TRBJ1-2
clone_size: NA
v_call: TRBV6-5
cdr3_nt: TGTGCCAGCAGAACAGGGGCGGGTTATGGCTACACCTTC
cdr3_aa: CASRTGAGYGYTF

cdr3_length: 14
d_call: NA
j_call: TRBJ2-7
clone_size: NA
v_call: TRBV7-2
cdr3_nt: TGTGCCAGCAGCTTAGCTGGAGTTTCCTACGAGCAGTACTTC
cdr3_aa: CASSLAGVSYEQYF

cdr3_length: 15
d_call: NA
j_call: TRBJ2-7
clone_size: few
v_call: TRBV5-4
cdr3_nt: TGTGCCAGCAGCCTGAGGGCAGGGCTTACCTACGAGCAGTACTTC
cdr3_aa: CASSLRAGLTYEQYF

cdr3_length: 13
d_call: NA
j_call: TRBJ1-2
clone_size: NA
v_call: TRBV3-1/TRBV3-2
cdr3_nt: TGTGCCAGCAGCACCTCCCCGGGGGATGGCTACACCTTC
cdr3_aa: CASSTSPGDGYTF

cdr3_length: 13
d_call: NA
j_call: TRBJ2-5
clone_size: NA
v_call: TRBV10-1
cdr3_nt: TGCGCCAGCAGTGAGCGTCTCCAAGAGACCCAGTACTTC
cdr3_aa: CASSERLQETQYF

cdr3_length: 13
d_call: NA
j_call: TRBJ2-3
clone_size: NA
v_call: TRBV7-2
cdr3_nt: TGTGCCAGCAGCCTCTTACGTAGAGATACGCAGTATTTT
cdr3_aa: CASSLLRRDTQYF

cdr3_length: 15
d_call: TRBD2
j_call: TRBJ2-5
clone_size: NA
v_call: TRBV7-2
cdr3_nt: TGTGCCAGCAGCTTAGTTCGCGGGGGGGCCCACGAGAAGTACTTC
cdr3_aa: CASSLVRGGAHEKYF

cdr3_length: 17
d_call: TRBD1
j_call: TRBJ2-2
clone_size: NA
v_call: TRBV14
cdr3_nt: TGTGCCAGCAGCCGGGGCCGCCAGGGGGCCAGCACCGGGGAGCTGTTTTTT
cdr3_aa: CASSRGRQGASTGELFF

cdr3_length: 18
d_call: TRBD2
j_call: TRBJ2-5
clone_size: once
v_call: TRBV3-1/TRBV3-2
cdr3_nt: TGTGCCAGCAGCCGCCCCGGTTTAGCGGGAGACGGACAAGAGACCCAGTACTTC
cdr3_aa: CASSRPGLAGDGQETQYF

cdr3_length: 15
d_call: NA
j_call: TRBJ2-2
clone_size: NA
v_call: TRBV9
cdr3_nt: TGTGCCAGCAGCTCCGCTGTGGGGGGCTCGGGGGAGCTGTTTTTT
cdr3_aa: CASSSAVGGSGELFF

cdr3_length: 17
d_call: NA
j_call: TRBJ2-3
clone_size: NA
v_call: TRBV7-3
cdr3_nt: TGTGCCAGCAGCTTAGCAGGGGGGGCGACTAACACAGATACGCAGTATTTT
cdr3_aa: CASSLAGGATNTDTQYF

cdr3_length: 14
d_call: NA
j_call: TRBJ1-6
clone_size: NA
v_call: TRBV28
cdr3_nt: TGTGCCAGCAGACCGGGCCTCGAGGATTCACCCCTCCACTTT
cdr3_aa: CASRPGLEDSPLHF

cdr3_length: 16
d_call: NA
j_call: TRBJ2-1
clone_size: NA
v_call: TRBV24-1
cdr3_nt: TGTGCCACCAGTGATTTGGTAGCTAGCCGTTACAATGAGCAGTTCTTC
cdr3_aa: CATSDLVASRYNEQFF

cdr3_length: 13
d_call: NA
j_call: TRBJ2-1
clone_size: NA
v_call: TRBV11-2
cdr3_nt: TGTGCCAGCAGCCCAAGAGACCCCAATGAGCAGTTCTTC
cdr3_aa: CASSPRDPNEQFF

cdr3_length: 11
d_call: NA
j_call: TRBJ1-2
clone_size: NA
v_call: TRBV28
cdr3_nt: TGTGCCAGCAGCAGGATGGATGGCTACACCTTC
cdr3_aa: CASSRMDGYTF